Listed below are T cell receptor beta chains from one sample, sequenced in a study of blood T cells in healthy people across ages. TCRdb reanalysed the 5' RACE reads using MiXCR and keeps one entry per CDR3 protein. Among 710,000 or so distinct CDR3 sequences listed, 22% were seen once. The source material was blood. The receptors shown here come from a man between 65 and 79 years old in good health. CDR3s include the opening cysteine and the closing phenylalanine or tryptophan. D genes are given only for firm matches. The size entry is marked missing in some rows and otherwise reads once, few, many or a size class.

CDR3 length	V gene	D gene	clone size	J gene	CDR3 DNA	CDR3 protein
13	TRBV29-1	.	.	TRBJ2-3	TGCAGCGCACAGGGATCCGGCACAGATACGCAGTATTTT	CSAQGSGTDTQYF
13	TRBV2	.	few	TRBJ2-5	TGTGCCAGCAGGTGGAGGGTTCAAGAGACCCAGTACTTC	CASRWRVQETQYF
14	TRBV7-2	.	once	TRBJ1-1	TGTGCCAGCAGCCCAAAGTACAAATACACTGAAGCTTTCTTT	CASSPKYKYTEAFF
15	TRBV5-1	.	.	TRBJ2-5	TGCGCCAGCAGCCCCTCGGGTGGGGAGCAAGAGACCCAGTACTTC	CASSPSGGEQETQYF
13	TRBV3-1	.	.	TRBJ1-1	TGTGCCAGCAGCTACGACGGTTTGACTGAAGCTTTCTTT	CASSYDGLTEAFF
15	TRBV6-1	.	few	TRBJ1-2	TGTGCCAGCAGTGAATTTGGACCCCGGGGCTATGGCTACACCTTC	CASSEFGPRGYGYTF
15	TRBV6-5	.	.	TRBJ1-1	TGTGCCAGCAGTTACTCGAAATTCAGGGGCACTGAAGCTTTCTTT	CASSYSKFRGTEAFF
13	TRBV7-6	.	many	TRBJ2-2	TGTGCCAGCAGCGGAAGAGAGACCGGGGAGCTGTTTTTT	CASSGRETGELFF
16	TRBV18	TRBD2	many	TRBJ2-3	TGTGCCAGCTCACCCGGACTAGCGGGGGTCACAGATACGCAGTATTTT	CASSPGLAGVTDTQYF
16	TRBV5-1	TRBD1	few	TRBJ2-7	TGCGCCAGCAGCTTTGCCCGGACAGGGGTTGGATACGAGCAGTACTTC	CASSFARTGVGYEQYF
16	TRBV18	.	few	TRBJ1-1	TGTGCCAGCTCACCGGAACAGGGTCATTTGAACACTGAAGCTTTCTTT	CASSPEQGHLNTEAFF
13	TRBV20-1	TRBD1	few	TRBJ2-1	TGCAGTGCACCCGGGACAGGGGTCAATGAGCAGTTCTTC	CSAPGTGVNEQFF
13	TRBV30	TRBD1	.	TRBJ1-1	TGTGCCTGGGACAGGGGTATGAACACTGAAGCTTTCTTT	CAWDRGMNTEAFF
14	TRBV7-9	.	.	TRBJ2-5	TGTGCCAGCAGCTTTAGGCTAGCAGGAGAGACCCAGTACTTC	CASSFRLAGETQYF
13	TRBV7-9	.	.	TRBJ1-5	TGTGCCAGCAGCTTAGGATTCAATCAGCCCCAGCATTTT	CASSLGFNQPQHF
15	TRBV7-2	TRBD1	many	TRBJ2-5	TGTGCCAGCAGCTCCTATAGGACAGGGAAAGAGACCCAGTACTTC	CASSSYRTGKETQYF
13	TRBV7-2	.	once	TRBJ1-1	TGTGCCGGCCGGAGAGGGGGTAACACTGAAGCTTTCTTT	CAGRRGGNTEAFF
14	TRBV18	TRBD1	few	TRBJ1-1	TGTGCCAGCTCACCACTGGGACAGGGTCCTAAAGCTTTCTTT	CASSPLGQGPKAFF
14	TRBV5-1	.	.	TRBJ1-4	TGCGCCAGCAGCTTGAATCGGGGGAATGAAAAACTGTTTTTT	CASSLNRGNEKLFF
13	TRBV7-3	.	.	TRBJ1-6	TGTGCCAGCAGCCAATCTCCGGAATCACCCCTCCACTTT	CASSQSPESPLHF
14	TRBV6-1	.	.	TRBJ1-6	TGTGCCAGCAGCTGGGGGGGAGGGGAATCACCCCTCCACTTT	CASSWGGGESPLHF
16	TRBV12-3/TRBV12-4	TRBD2	.	TRBJ2-3	TGTGCCAGCAGTTTCACTAGCGGGGGGAGCACAGATACGCAGTATTTT	CASSFTSGGSTDTQYF
17	TRBV20-1	.	many	TRBJ2-3	TGCAGTGCTAGAGACGCGCGGGATGGGGGCTTCACAGATACGCAGTATTTT	CSARDARDGGFTDTQYF
13	TRBV20-1	TRBD1	once	TRBJ2-7	TGCAGTGCCGCGGGACAGGGGTTGGGAGAGCAGTACTTC	CSAAGQGLGEQYF
14	TRBV7-9	.	.	TRBJ2-1	TGTGCCAGCAGCTTAGTGGGAGTCTACAATGAGCAGTTCTTC	CASSLVGVYNEQFF
16	TRBV6-1	.	.	TRBJ1-2	TGTGCCAGCAGTGAAGTCCTGGGGCGAACTAACTATGGCTACACCTTC	CASSEVLGRTNYGYTF
15	TRBV10-1	.	.	TRBJ2-3	TGCGCCAGCAGTGAGTCTCTGGGGCTGGCAGATACGCAGTATTTT	CASSESLGLADTQYF
14	TRBV20-1	TRBD2	.	TRBJ2-1	TGCAGTGCCAAACTAGCGGGGCCTTACAATGAGCAGTTCTTC	CSAKLAGPYNEQFF
14	TRBV5-1	.	few	TRBJ1-4	TGCGCCAGCAGCTTGTTTGCGGGTGGAGAAAAACTGTTTTTT	CASSLFAGGEKLFF
15	TRBV29-1	TRBD1	few	TRBJ2-1	TGCAGCGTTGAAAGGCGACAGGGGTTCTACAATGAGCAGTTCTTC	CSVERRQGFYNEQFF
15	TRBV11-2	.	few	TRBJ2-5	TGTGCCAGCAGCTTAGATTGGAGGAGTTCAGAGACCCAGTACTTC	CASSLDWRSSETQYF
13	TRBV18	.	few	TRBJ2-1	TGTGCCAGCTTCCTAGTGGAATACAATGAGCAGTTCTTC	CASFLVEYNEQFF
12	TRBV6-2/TRBV6-3	TRBD2	many	TRBJ2-3	TGTGCCAGCGATAGCGGGAAGGATACGCAGTATTTT	CASDSGKDTQYF
17	TRBV4-3	.	.	TRBJ2-3	TGCGCCAGCAGCCAGGTTCTTCAGGTGTGGGGGACAGATACGCAGTATTTT	CASSQVLQVWGTDTQYF
14	TRBV7-9	.	.	TRBJ2-7	TGTGCCAGCAGCCCCCTCGTCCTTTCCTACGAGCAGTACTTC	CASSPLVLSYEQYF
14	TRBV6-6	.	few	TRBJ2-5	TGTGCCAGCAGCTACCTTCCCAGGGAGGAGACCCAGTACTTC	CASSYLPREETQYF
15	TRBV4-2	TRBD2	.	TRBJ2-3	TGTGCCAGCAGCCCCACTAGCGGGGGCGGGGATACGCAGTATTTT	CASSPTSGGGDTQYF
11	TRBV28	.	.	TRBJ1-3	TGTGCCAGCAGTTTTCGGTACACCATATATTTT	CASSFRYTIYF
15	TRBV11-2	.	few	TRBJ2-1	TGTGCCAGCAGCTTAGATTTGGCGAGAGGCAATGAGCAGTTCTTC	CASSLDLARGNEQFF
17	TRBV12-3/TRBV12-4	TRBD1	few	TRBJ1-1	TGTGCCAGCAGTTGGCGCTCCCAGGGGGCCTCCAACACTGAAGCTTTCTTT	CASSWRSQGASNTEAFF
14	TRBV5-1	TRBD1	.	TRBJ1-2	TGCGCCAGCAGCTGGCAGGGGGATAACTATGGCTACACCTTC	CASSWQGDNYGYTF
11	TRBV12-3/TRBV12-4	.	.	TRBJ2-7	TGTGCCAGCAGTTTAACCCGGGAGCAGTACTTC	CASSLTREQYF
16	TRBV29-1	TRBD1	.	TRBJ2-1	TGCAGCGTTGAAGGGACTACAGGGGGCTCCTACAATGAGCAGTTCTTC	CSVEGTTGGSYNEQFF
14	TRBV12-3/TRBV12-4	.	.	TRBJ2-3	TGTGCCAGCACCTTCGGGTACCTCACAGATACGCAGTATTTT	CASTFGYLTDTQYF
14	TRBV7-3	.	.	TRBJ1-1	TGTGCCAGCAGCTTATCCCCCAGGGCCGCTGAAGCTTTCTTT	CASSLSPRAAEAFF
14	TRBV16	.	few	TRBJ1-5	TGTGCCAGCAGCCAAAGTCAAGTCAATCAGCCCCAGCATTTT	CASSQSQVNQPQHF
16	TRBV7-6	.	.	TRBJ2-1	TGTGCCAGCAGCTTATTGGGTGGGGGGAGTTACAGTCAGCAGTTCTTC	CASSLLGGGSYSQQFF
15	TRBV29-1	TRBD2	few	TRBJ2-6	TGCAGCGTCCACGCGGGGGGTACTGGGGCCAACGTCCTGACTTTC	CSVHAGGTGANVLTF
15	TRBV19	.	few	TRBJ2-3	TGTGCCAGTAGTATCGGCGGGGCATTGATAGATACGCAGTATTTT	CASSIGGALIDTQYF
19	TRBV4-1	TRBD2	.	TRBJ2-1	TGCGCCAGCAGCCAAGATAGCCTAGCGGGAGATGGATCCTACAATGAGCAGTTCTTC	CASSQDSLAGDGSYNEQFF
16	TRBV9	.	few	TRBJ2-3	TGTGCCAGCAGCGTATCCTGGGTGGGAAGCACAGATACGCAGTATTTT	CASSVSWVGSTDTQYF
14	TRBV12-3/TRBV12-4	TRBD1	.	TRBJ1-1	TGTGCCAGCAGTTTTCAGGGGGCTATAACTGAAGCTTTCTTT	CASSFQGAITEAFF
14	TRBV18	TRBD1	few	TRBJ1-4	TGTGCCAGCGCACTCGGACAGGGTGGGGAAAAACTGTTTTTT	CASALGQGGEKLFF